The 15 T cell receptor beta chains reported below all come from one sample, sequenced in a study of early T cells in non-severe SARS-CoV-2 infection. TCRdb re-called the 5' RACE reads through MiXCR, storing one row per CDR3 protein. The sample includes about 56,000 distinct CDR3 sequences, under 12% seen only once; the top ten take 5.5% to 7%. The specimen was whole blood. Receptors were obtained from an adult who was a healthcare worker with PCR-confirmed SARS-CoV-2 infection or an uninfected control (not recorded which).

This clonotype was found many times. V is TRBV20-1 and J is TRBJ1-1; TRBD1 might be the D (5 bases). CDR1 DFQATT and CDR2 SNEGSKA come from the germline V gene (reference sequence). The CDR3 extends over 13 amino acids. The V gene lost 6 bases and the J gene lost 1 base, with 12 bases spanning the gap. DNA of the CDR3: TGCAGTGCATCGCTGACAGCGAACACTGAAGCTTTCTTT. This translates into CSASLTANTEAFF.

This clonotype was detected a few times. The chain carries TRBV12-3 or TRBV12-4 and TRBJ1-5; TRBD1 aligns across 8 bases. There are 17 residues in the CDR3. The V gene end was trimmed by 5 bases and the J gene end by 0 bases; junction bases not matched to a gene: 9. CDR3 protein: CASSAGTGYYSNQPQHF. The CDR3 DNA reads TGTGCCAGCAGTGCCGGGACAGGATACTATAGCAATCAGCCCCAGCATTTT.

This clonotype was counted ten times or more. The chain recombines TRBV20-1 with TRBJ1-4; 8 nucleotides line up with TRBD1. V dropped 3 bases and J dropped 4; count of bases not matched to a gene: 7. CDR3 length equals 15 residues. Germline CDR1 and CDR2: DFQATT and SNEGSKA (reference sequence). CDR3 in amino acids: CSARDRAQLNEKLFF. Here the CDR3 DNA reads TGCAGTGCTAGGGACAGGGCGCAGCTTAATGAAAAACTGTTTTTT.

This clonotype was seen repeatedly, ten times or more. The chain combines TRBV7-6 with TRBJ1-1; no definite D call. Germline V gives CDR1 SGHVS, CDR2 FNYEAQ. The CDR3 length is 14 residues. Trimming removed 1 base at V and 6 bases at J, with 12 bases between. CDR3 nucleotides: TGTGCCAGCAGCTTAGGTACCCGAGTGGCTGAAGCTTTCTTT. It encodes CASSLGTRVAEAFF.

This clonotype was counted a few times. V gene TRBV7-3 combines with J gene TRBJ2-3; 7 bases match TRBD2. Unmatched junction bases numbered 3, after V lost 4 bases and J lost 2 bases. Germline V gives CDR1 SGHTA, CDR2 FQGTGA. The CDR3 is 14 amino acids. CDR3 bases: TGTGCCAGCAGCTACGGGGGGTTCACAGATACGCAGTATTTT. This gives the protein CASSYGGFTDTQYF.

This clonotype was observed many times. The V call is TRBV4-1, the J call TRBJ1-5; no reliable D call. The CDR3 has 13 amino acids. The germline gives CDR1 MGHRA, CDR2 YSYEKL. Trimming shortened V by 3 bases and J by 5 bases, and 8 bases separated the two germline ends. The CDR3 region has the DNA TGCGCCAGCAGCCAGCACAAGGATCAGCCCCAGCATTTT. Translation: CASSQHKDQPQHF.

Many counts were recorded for this clonotype. The V and J genes are TRBV18 and TRBJ1-2; TRBD1 matches 8 bases. The CDR3 is 15 residues long. Germline V lookup: CDR1 KGHSH, CDR2 LQKENI. V shed 3 bases, J shed 4 bases, and the junction held 7 bases outside the gene matches. CDR3 in DNA: TGTGCCAGCTCACCTACAGGGGGAAGAACCTATGGCTACACCTTC. As protein: CASSPTGGRTYGYTF.

The V call is TRBV5-1, the J call TRBJ1-5, with unresolved D. Germline V gives CDR1 SGHRS, CDR2 YFSETQ. CDR3 size: 15 residues. Between the trimmed V and J ends, which lost 4 bases and 0 bases, there was a span of 11 bases. The DNA for the CDR3 is TGCGCCAGCAGCCCGTATGGAGGTAGCAATCAGCCCCAGCATTTT. Residues: CASSPYGGSNQPQHF.

There are many counts of this clonotype. The rearrangement uses TRBV5-1 and TRBJ2-7; possibly TRBD2 for D (5 bases). Per the germline V gene, CDR1 is SGHRS and CDR2 is YFSETQ. The CDR3 is made up of 14 amino acids. The ends were cut back, 0 bases at V and 3 bases at J, with 10 bases in the middle. The CDR3, as DNA: TGCGCCAGCAGCTTGGGACGGACTTTCTACGAGCAGTACTTC. Translating gives CASSLGRTFYEQYF.

The chain carries TRBV5-1 and TRBJ2-5; D ambiguous. The V end lost 0 bases, the J end lost 1 base, and 7 bases lay between the germline ends. The CDR3 runs 14 residues. Germline V lookup: CDR1 SGHRS, CDR2 YFSETQ. This chain's CDR3 is CASSLAQPQETQYF. As DNA, the CDR3 is TGCGCCAGCAGCTTGGCCCAGCCCCAAGAGACCCAGTACTTC.

This clonotype was counted ten times or more. The rearrangement joins TRBV6-2 or TRBV6-3 to TRBJ1-5, with D perhaps matching TRBD1 (5 bases). V lost 2 bases and J lost 5, with 13 bases in between. The CDR3 is 15 residues long. Germline values: CDR1 MNHEY, CDR2 SVGEGT. The CDR3 DNA is TGTGCCAGCAGTTACGATATGGGGGTAGATCAGCCCCAGCATTTT. Translating gives CASSYDMGVDQPQHF.

In its sample, this clonotype was seen a few times. An end of the junction does not agree with germline; a read error may underlie this. The chain is built from TRBV6-2 or TRBV6-3 and TRBJ2-1; no definite D call. Germline values: CDR1 MNHEY, CDR2 SVGEGT. The CDR3 contains 14 residues. CDR3 sequence: CASSYFASNNEQFF. CDR3 DNA sequence: TGTGCCAGCAGTTACTTTGCCTCCAACAATGAGCAGTTCTTC.

This clonotype was found a few times. The chain has TRBV27 and TRBJ2-7; D is unclear. V was trimmed by 6 bases and J by 5 bases, leaving 8 bases between them. This CDR3 spans 11 amino acids. CDR1 MNHEY and CDR2 SMNVEV come from the germline V gene (reference sequence). The CDR3: CASRYRNEQYF. CDR3 DNA sequence: TGTGCCAGCAGATACCGAAACGAGCAGTACTTC.

This chain connects TRBV27 to TRBJ1-6, with D perhaps matching TRBD1 (5 bases). CDR1 MNHEY and CDR2 SMNVEV come from the germline V gene (reference sequence). The CDR3 covers 15 residues. Trimming removed 5 bases at V and 4 bases at J, with 12 bases between. This CDR3 reads CASSPPDRYNSPLHF. CDR3 in DNA: TGTGCCAGCAGTCCACCAGACAGATATAATTCACCCCTCCACTTT.

The J gene is TRBJ1-2, the V gene TRBV9; D is uncertain. This CDR3 spans 13 amino acids. V lost 0 bases to trimming and J lost 7 bases, with 10 bases between them. Germline loops: CDR1 SGDLS, CDR2 YYNGEE. The CDR3 loop reads CASSVVSPPGYTF. CDR3 nucleotides: TGTGCCAGCAGCGTAGTGTCCCCGCCTGGCTACACCTTC.